This T cell receptor (beta chain) comes out of a study of blood T cell repertoires in COVID-19 (dated by TCRdb to the early 2020s). Describing the broader study: Samples from collaborators originated in the United States, Italy and Spain and spanned both the acute and convalescent phases of COVID-19. Deeply sampled blood TCRbeta repertoires from subjects exposed to, actively infected with, or recovered from COVID-19 were included in the dataset. The material from the prospective study consisted of cDNA or gDNA derived from T cells, B-cell-depleted T cells, or PBMCs. The samples were drawn from the first 160 participants of the ongoing ImmuneRACE study and from 950 to 1,500 subjects provided by 6 global collaborators. Where HLA class I and class II types were available, the types were taken from metadata supplied by the sample provider, not from assay-based typing. A freely available public database, intended as a resource for researchers studying the immune response to SARS-CoV-2, is where the repertoires were released. A de-identified subject ID, COVID-19 status, age in years and sex were almost always included in the sample metadata. The paper's findings and limits, for the study overall: How much clinical and demographic metadata was included differed by source and by participant, and the metadata was provided uncurated.

As regards this clone: Which antigen it targets is not known. No much larger clonotype is one base removed from it; base qualities were not supplied.

CDR1 and CDR2 are drawn from the germline V gene: MDHEN, SYDVKM. Compared with germline, V lacks 8 bases and J lacks 5 bases; bases without a gene match: 5. Spanning cysteine to phenylalanine, the CDR3 consists of 12 amino acids. Only the CDR3 DNA is retained, 36 bases long and in frame from the first base. TCRbeta CDR3 regions were amplified from genomic DNA using the immunoSEQ Assay, a bias-controlled multiplex PCR. In the paper's pipeline: The number of nucleated cells in each sample was estimated by amplification of reference gene primers within the assay. To quantify the absolute abundance of each unique TCRbeta CDR3 rearrangement, sequence reads were collapsed and filtered. For each sample, productive Simpson clonality was calculated as the square root of Simpson's diversity index over productive rearrangements. TCRdb mirrors the immuneACCESS table, restricted to in-frame sequences. Some clones are absent from its copies; in checked studies, under half trace to an unresolved V gene, and the reason for the others is unknown. Clonal size and the V and J genes are those of that table, whereas D and trimming came from the DNA. This sample comprises some 110,000 clones, about 87% of them detected only once. The ten largest clones take up approximately 15% of the sample.

Collaborating institutions collected whole blood in K2EDTA tubes following their own protocols. For TCRbeta analysis, collaborators shipped samples as frozen whole blood, isolated PBMCs, or DNA extracted from either of those sample types. The TCR sequence derives from a man aged 45-65 years with acute or convalescent COVID-19. The chain links TRBV28 with TRBJ2-5; 7 junctional bases match TRBD2. Material for sequencing was peripheral blood. The CDR3 reads CASGSGGETQYF. The sequenced DNA is TGTGCCAGCGGCTCCGGGGGGGAGACCCAGTACTTC.